The sequence of this TCR beta chain was determined in a study of blood T cells in healthy people across ages. Then a second PCR, running about 6 to 11 cycles, was carried out with a sample-barcoded 5' primer and a J-beta primer mix. With 12 random nucleotides, a template-switch adaptor tagged each individual cDNA molecule. Per sample, CDR3-containing paired-end reads numbered at least 3 million. TCRdb redid the calling of the 5' RACE reads with MiXCR, one entry per CDR3 protein. The repertoire includes approximately 800,000 distinct CDR3 sequences, about 53% of them detected once, and roughly two fifths sits in the top ten. Germline V lookup: CDR1 SNHLY, CDR2 FYNNEI. The CDR3 contains 14 residues. V lost 8 bases, J lost 5 bases, and 7 bases stayed unmatched. This clonotype was detected only once. Total RNA, at least 6 micrograms per sample, came from PBMCs.

The receptor's source is an older man in good health. Sequenced: blood. The chain has TRBV2 and TRBJ2-5, with TRBD2 matching 11 bases. The CDR3 DNA reads as TGTGCCAGCGTGGTAGCGGGGGGGCTCGAGACCCAGTACTTC. Protein sequence: CASVVAGGLETQYF.